A single sample is the source of the 9 T cell receptor beta chains below, sequenced in a study of identical twins. Each CDR3 protein gets one entry after TCRdb re-called the 5' RACE reads with MiXCR. The table has about 920,000 distinct CDR3 sequences, roughly an eighth seen once; the top ten hold around 1.6%. These sequences were also reported in another study, on yellow fever vaccine responses in identical twins.

The sequenced sample consisted of PBMCs. Receptor source: a woman aged 18-29 years in good health.

The table lists this clonotype with a few counts. V and J are TRBV3-1 and TRBJ1-5; tentatively, D is TRBD1 (5 bases). The CDR3 covers 15 residues. Germline-derived CDR1 and CDR2 are LGHDT and YNNKEL (reference sequence). The V end was cut by 3 bases, the J end by 0 bases, with 9 bases between. CDR3 amino acids: CASSQGLHSNQPQHF. In DNA, the CDR3 is TGTGCCAGCAGCCAGGGACTTCATAGCAATCAGCCCCAGCATTTT.

This clonotype has more than one count but fewer than ten. This chain joins TRBV7-9 and TRBJ1-1, with 11 bases that match TRBD1. The germline gives CDR1 SEHNR, CDR2 FQNEAQ (reference sequence). Trimming took 4 bases from V and 4 from J; bases not matched to a gene: 2. CDR3 length: 14 residues. CDR3 nucleotide sequence: TGTGCCAGCAGCTCGGGACAGGGGGTCACTGAAGCTTTCTTT. It codes for CASSSGQGVTEAFF.

This clonotype was seen at least ten times. The chain uses TRBV5-1 and TRBJ2-5; TRBD1 aligns across 9 bases. J lost 5 bases, V lost 4 bases, and 6 bases had no gene match. The CDR3 runs to 14 residues. Looked up from germline, CDR1 is SGHRS and CDR2 is YFSETQ. The CDR3 region is CASSGDREKETQYF. The CDR3 DNA is TGCGCCAGCAGCGGGGACAGGGAGAAGGAGACCCAGTACTTC.

This clonotype was recorded a few times. The chain employs TRBV7-9 and TRBJ1-1; 7 bases align to TRBD1. Trimming removed 2 bases from V and 4 bases from J; junction bases left unmatched: 4. CDR1 and CDR2 (germline): SEHNR, FQNEAQ (reference sequence). The CDR3 extends over 14 amino acids. CDR3 bases: TGTGCCAGCAGCTTAACAGGGGAGGGCACTGAAGCTTTCTTT. Protein product: CASSLTGEGTEAFF.

V usage is TRBV2 and J usage is TRBJ2-7, with 7 bases that match TRBD1. Per germline, CDR1 SNHLY and CDR2 FYNNEI. J lost 0 bases, V lost 2 bases, and 4 bases had no gene match. This CDR3 contains 15 residues. The CDR3 loop reads CASSESWDSSYEQYV. CDR3 coding DNA: TGTGCCAGCAGTGAATCTTGGGACAGCTCCTACGAGCAGTACGTC.

This clonotype was counted between two and nine times. CDR3 coding DNA: TGTGCCAGCAACCGGGACAGGGCGGGACTGAACCCCTACGAGCAGTACTTC. As protein: CASNRDRAGLNPYEQYF. V gene TRBV28 combines with J gene TRBJ2-7, with 9 bases fitting TRBD1. Germline loops: CDR1 MDHEN, CDR2 SYDVKM. After removal of 7 bases from V and 2 bases from J, the junction contained 15 bases not matched to a gene. CDR3 length: 17 amino acids.

This clonotype was seen only a few times. This chain links TRBV29-1 with TRBJ1-3; no reliable D call. V was cut by 4 bases and J by 1 base, with 8 bases left in between. CDR1 and CDR2 (germline): SQVTM, ANQGSEA. The CDR3 consists of 13 residues. The CDR3 DNA sequence: TGCAGCGTTGCCGGAGGTTCTGGAAACACCATATATTTT. It codes for CSVAGGSGNTIYF.

This clonotype was counted only a few times. V gene TRBV12-3 or TRBV12-4 combines with J gene TRBJ2-2; no reliable D call. The CDR3 has 15 residues. Trimming cost V 5 bases and J 3 bases, with 13 bases left between them. The CDR3 DNA reads as TGTGCCAGCAGTCCAACCCGTTTTGACACCGGGGAGCTGTTTTTT. Translation gives CASSPTRFDTGELFF.

This clonotype was seen once. This chain uses TRBV3-1 with TRBJ2-6; D is undetermined. CDR3 length equals 16 residues. The germline V and J ends were trimmed by 1 base and 0 bases, with 7 bases remaining between them. Germline loops: CDR1 LGHDT, CDR2 YNNKEL (reference sequence). In DNA form, the CDR3 reads TGTGCCAGCAGCCAAGCCCCCGTCTCTGGGGCCAACGTCCTGACTTTC. As protein: CASSQAPVSGANVLTF. The whole variable domain, filled in from reference TRBV3-1 and TRBJ2-6, reads DTAVSQTPKYLVTQMGNDKSIKCEQNLGHDTMYWYKQDSKKFLKIMFSYNNKELIINETVPNRFSPKSPDKAHLNLHINSLELGDSAVYFCASSQAPVSGANVLTFGAGSRLTVL.